This section outlines one T cell receptor beta chain sequence together with its context. Its specificity is not known. The sample is drawn from a study of shared clonotypes between healthy human individuals. Study-wide results and limits: Read depth was anticipated to influence clonotype sharing among donors. Naive subsets generally had larger estimated richness than memory subsets.

Libraries were prepared by immunoSEQ multiplex PCR; TCRdb keeps only in-frame clonotypes and omits some of them. The sample yields about 680,000 clones, approximately 75% seen once. This sequence originates from a woman aged 25 to 39 in good health. Sequenced: memory CD4+ T cells sorted from blood. Sample subset: CD45RA-negative fraction.

CDR3 DNA sequence: TGTGCCAGCATCGCCGGGGGGGCTAGCGGGAGTTCATGGGATACGCAGTATTTT. Translating it yields CASIAGGASGSSWDTQYF. This sequence joins TRBV7-8 and TRBJ2-3; TRBD2 matches at 10 bases. Germline trimming cut 7 bases from V and 6 bases from J; bases unmatched to any gene: 19. The CDR3 runs 18 residues. Germline-derived CDR1 and CDR2 are SGHVS and FQNEAQ.